This is a list of T cell receptor beta chains from one sample in a study of blood T cells in healthy people across ages. TCRdb itself ran the 5' RACE reads through MiXCR, one entry per CDR3 protein. The sample consists of about 780,000 distinct CDR3 sequences, about 26% of them appearing once. These data are also associated with another study on T cells of mothers and their children.

Sequenced sample: blood. These receptors came from a boy between 10 and 17 years old in good health. The CDR3 runs from the conserved cysteine through the conserved F or W. The order of the fields is clone size, D gene, J gene, V gene, CDR3 DNA, CDR3 protein. The D gene is left open where the match is weak. Clone sizes are given selectively: once, few, many, or a class where the clone is expanded.

. TRBD2 TRBJ2-5 TRBV10-3 TGTGCCATCAGTTCCGGGACTAGCGGACTGGAGACCCAGTACTTC CAISSGTSGLETQYF
. . TRBJ2-3 TRBV6-1 TGTGCCAGCAGTGAAGGTCTAAATACGCAGTATTTT CASSEGLNTQYF
. . TRBJ1-2 TRBV18 TGTGCCAGCTCAACAGTTGAGATGGGCTATGGCTACACCTTC CASSTVEMGYGYTF
few . TRBJ1-1 TRBV7-9 TGTGCCAGCAGCTTACAGGTCGGGAGCGCTGAAGCTTTCTTT CASSLQVGSAEAFF
few . TRBJ1-5 TRBV12-3/TRBV12-4 TGTGCCAGCAGTTTTTTGGGAAGCAATCAGCCCCAGCATTTT CASSFLGSNQPQHF
few . TRBJ2-7 TRBV27 TGTGCCAGCAGTTTTAAGGGGGGCATAACCTACGAGCAGTACTTC CASSFKGGITYEQYF
few . TRBJ1-2 TRBV9 TGTGCCAGCAGCGTACAGGGAAATGGTGGCTACACCTTC CASSVQGNGGYTF
few TRBD1 TRBJ1-1 TRBV12-3/TRBV12-4 TGTGCCAGCACCTCCAGGGGGGCAGCTGAAGCTTTCTTT CASTSRGAAEAFF
few TRBD2 TRBJ2-1 TRBV2 TGTGCCAGCAGAGACGGGACTACGGTCTATGAGCAGTTCTTC CASRDGTTVYEQFF
. TRBD2 TRBJ2-1 TRBV5-1 TGCGCCGGCAGCCAGGGACTAGCGGGGGCGATCGGCAATGAGCAGTTCTTC CAGSQGLAGAIGNEQFF
few TRBD2 TRBJ2-2 TRBV20-1 TGCAGTGCTAGACCCCTTCTAGCGGGGGCTACGAACACCGGGGAGCTGTTTTTT CSARPLLAGATNTGELFF
few TRBD2 TRBJ2-7 TRBV12-5 TGTGCTAGTGGTTTGTGGGAGGGCGAGCAGTACTTC CASGLWEGEQYF
few TRBD2 TRBJ2-5 TRBV12-3/TRBV12-4 TGTGCCAGCAACATGCTCGGGAGGGCGCGAGAGACCCAGTACTTC CASNMLGRARETQYF
many TRBD1 TRBJ1-1 TRBV2 TGTGCCAGCAGTGAGGAGGGGACAGAGTTCGAAGCTTTCTTT CASSEEGTEFEAFF
few TRBD1 TRBJ2-2 TRBV7-8 TGTGCCAGCACCCCCCGGGCAGGGGGCTTGTCCGGGGAGCTGTTTTTT CASTPRAGGLSGELFF
few . TRBJ2-1 TRBV12-3/TRBV12-4 TGTGCCAGCAGCATCACTAGTGATGGGTACAATGAGCAGTTCTTC CASSITSDGYNEQFF
few TRBD1 TRBJ1-4 TRBV5-1 TGCGCCAGCAATCCAACAGGGGCTGAAAAACTGTTTTTT CASNPTGAEKLFF
. TRBD1 TRBJ2-3 TRBV7-6 TGTGCCAGCAGCGTGGGGACAGGGTACGATACGCAGTATTTT CASSVGTGYDTQYF